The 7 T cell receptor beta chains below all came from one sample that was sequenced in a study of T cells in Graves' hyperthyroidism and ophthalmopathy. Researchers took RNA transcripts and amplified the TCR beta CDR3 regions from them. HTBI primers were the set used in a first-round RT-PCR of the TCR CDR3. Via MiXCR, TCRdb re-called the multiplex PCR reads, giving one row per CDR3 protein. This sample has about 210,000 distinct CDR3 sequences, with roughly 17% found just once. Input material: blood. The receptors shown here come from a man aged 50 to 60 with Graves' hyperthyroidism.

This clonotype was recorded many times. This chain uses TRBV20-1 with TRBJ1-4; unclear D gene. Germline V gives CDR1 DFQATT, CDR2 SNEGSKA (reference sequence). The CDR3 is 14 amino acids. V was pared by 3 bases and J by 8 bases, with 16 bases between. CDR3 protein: CSARDRTRGEKLFF. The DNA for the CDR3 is TGCAGTGCTAGGGATAGGACCCGCGGGGAAAAACTGTTTTTT.

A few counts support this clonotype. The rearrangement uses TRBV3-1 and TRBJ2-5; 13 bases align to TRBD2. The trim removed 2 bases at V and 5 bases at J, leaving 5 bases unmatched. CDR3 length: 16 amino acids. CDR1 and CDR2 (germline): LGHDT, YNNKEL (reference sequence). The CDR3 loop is CASSQCGLAGVETQYF. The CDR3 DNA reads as TGTGCCAGCAGCCAATGCGGACTAGCGGGAGTGGAGACCCAGTACTTC.

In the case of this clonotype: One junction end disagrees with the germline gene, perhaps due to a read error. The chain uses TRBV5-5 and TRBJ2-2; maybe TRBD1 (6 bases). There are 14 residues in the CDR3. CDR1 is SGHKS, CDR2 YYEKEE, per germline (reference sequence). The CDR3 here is CASRLGQNTGELFF. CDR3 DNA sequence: TGTGCCAGCAGGTTGGGACAGAACACCGGGGAGCTGTTTTTT. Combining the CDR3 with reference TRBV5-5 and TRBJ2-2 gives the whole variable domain DAGVTQSPTHLIKTRGQQVTLRCSPISGHKSVSWYQQVLGQGPQFIFQYYEKEERGRGNFPDRFSARQFPNYSSELNVNALLLGDSALYLCASRLGQNTGELFFGEGSRLTVL.

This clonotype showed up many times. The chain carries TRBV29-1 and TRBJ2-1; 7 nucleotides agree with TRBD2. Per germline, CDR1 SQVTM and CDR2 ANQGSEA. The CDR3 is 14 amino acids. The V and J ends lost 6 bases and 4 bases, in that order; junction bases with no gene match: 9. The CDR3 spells CSVSRTRRYNEQFF. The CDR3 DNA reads TGCAGCGTGTCAAGGACTAGGAGGTACAATGAGCAGTTCTTC.

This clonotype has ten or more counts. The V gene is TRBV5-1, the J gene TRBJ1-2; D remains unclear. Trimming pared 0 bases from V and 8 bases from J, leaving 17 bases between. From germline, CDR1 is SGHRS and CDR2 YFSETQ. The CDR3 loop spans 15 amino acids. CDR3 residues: CASSLERTEFGGYTF. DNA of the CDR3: TGCGCCAGCAGCTTGGAACGGACGGAGTTTGGGGGCTACACCTTC.

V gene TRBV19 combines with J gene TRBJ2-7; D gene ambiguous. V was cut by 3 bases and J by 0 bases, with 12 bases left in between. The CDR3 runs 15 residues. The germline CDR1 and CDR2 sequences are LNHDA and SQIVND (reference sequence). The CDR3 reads CASSISPVSSYEQYF. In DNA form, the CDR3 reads TGTGCCAGTAGTATTTCTCCCGTTAGCTCCTACGAGCAGTACTTC. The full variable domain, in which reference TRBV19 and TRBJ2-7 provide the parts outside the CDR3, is DGGITQSPKYLFRKEGQNVTLSCEQNLNHDAMYWYRQDPGQGLRLIYYSQIVNDFQKGDIAEGYSVSREKKESFPLTVTSAQKNPTAFYLCASSISPVSSYEQYFGPGTRLTVT.

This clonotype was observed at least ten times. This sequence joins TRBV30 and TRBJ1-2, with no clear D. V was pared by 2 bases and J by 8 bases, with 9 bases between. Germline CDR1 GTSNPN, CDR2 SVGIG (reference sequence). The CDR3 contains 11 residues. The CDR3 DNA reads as TGTGCCTGGAGTACATGGACGGGCTACACCTTC. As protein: CAWSTWTGYTF. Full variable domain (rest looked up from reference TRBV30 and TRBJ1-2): SQTIHQWPATLVQPVGSPLSLECTVEGTSNPNLYWYRQAAGRGLQLLFYSVGIGQISSEVPQNLSASRPQDRQFILSSKKLLLSDSGFYLCAWSTWTGYTFGSGTRLTVV.